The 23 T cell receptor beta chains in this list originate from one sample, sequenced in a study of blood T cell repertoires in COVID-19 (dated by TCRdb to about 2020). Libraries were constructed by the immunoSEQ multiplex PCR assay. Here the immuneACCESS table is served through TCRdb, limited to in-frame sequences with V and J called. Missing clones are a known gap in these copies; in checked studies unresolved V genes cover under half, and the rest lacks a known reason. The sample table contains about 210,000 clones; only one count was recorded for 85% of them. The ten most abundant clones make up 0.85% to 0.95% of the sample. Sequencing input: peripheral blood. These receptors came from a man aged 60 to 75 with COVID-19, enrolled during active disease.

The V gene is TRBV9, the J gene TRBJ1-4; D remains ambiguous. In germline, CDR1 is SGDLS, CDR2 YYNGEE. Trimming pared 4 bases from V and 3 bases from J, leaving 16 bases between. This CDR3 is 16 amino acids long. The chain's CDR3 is CASSPQRAGSNEKLFF. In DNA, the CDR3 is TGTGCCAGCAGCCCGCAGAGGGCTGGCTCTAATGAAAAACTGTTTTTT.

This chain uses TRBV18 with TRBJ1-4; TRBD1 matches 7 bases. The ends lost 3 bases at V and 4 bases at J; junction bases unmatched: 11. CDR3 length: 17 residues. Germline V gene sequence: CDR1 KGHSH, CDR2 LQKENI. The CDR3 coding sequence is TGTGCCAGCTCACCCGCCGTGGGATCAGGGGGTAATGAAAAACTGTTTTTT. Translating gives CASSPAVGSGGNEKLFF.

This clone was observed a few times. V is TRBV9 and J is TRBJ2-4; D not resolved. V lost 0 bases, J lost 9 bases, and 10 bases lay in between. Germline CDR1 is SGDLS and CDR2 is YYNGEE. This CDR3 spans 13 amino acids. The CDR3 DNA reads TGTGCCAGCAGCGTAGAGGAGAGTACCATTCAGTACTTC. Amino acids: CASSVEESTIQYF.

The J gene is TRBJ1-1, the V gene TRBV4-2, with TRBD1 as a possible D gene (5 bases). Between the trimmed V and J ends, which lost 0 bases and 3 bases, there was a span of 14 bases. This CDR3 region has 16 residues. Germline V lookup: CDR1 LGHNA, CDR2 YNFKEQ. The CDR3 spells CASSQDQGMVYTEAFF. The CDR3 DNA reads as TGTGCCAGCAGCCAAGATCAGGGAATGGTTTACACTGAAGCTTTCTTT.

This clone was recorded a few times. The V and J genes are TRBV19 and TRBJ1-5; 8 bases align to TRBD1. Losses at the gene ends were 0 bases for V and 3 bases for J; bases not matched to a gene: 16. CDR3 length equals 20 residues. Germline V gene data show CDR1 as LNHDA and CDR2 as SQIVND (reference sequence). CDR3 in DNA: TGTGCCAGTAGTATAGATCTCTGGGGTAAGACAGGGGACTTCAATCAGCCCCAGCATTTT. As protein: CASSIDLWGKTGDFNQPQHF.

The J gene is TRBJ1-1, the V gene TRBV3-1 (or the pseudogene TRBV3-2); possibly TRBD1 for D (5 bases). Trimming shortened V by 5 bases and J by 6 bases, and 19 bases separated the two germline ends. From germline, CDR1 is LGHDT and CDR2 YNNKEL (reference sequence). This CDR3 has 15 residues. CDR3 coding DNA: TGTGCCAGCAGCTACGCCGTGGGGGGGGGTTCTGAAGCTTTCTTT. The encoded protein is CASSYAVGGGSEAFF.

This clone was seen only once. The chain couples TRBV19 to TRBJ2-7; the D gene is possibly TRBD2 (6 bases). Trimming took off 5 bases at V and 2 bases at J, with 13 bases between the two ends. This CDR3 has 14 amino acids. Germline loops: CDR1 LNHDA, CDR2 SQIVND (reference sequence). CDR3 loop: CASSRQWEAYEQYF. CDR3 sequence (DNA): TGTGCCAGTAGTCGGCAGTGGGAGGCCTACGAGCAGTACTTC.

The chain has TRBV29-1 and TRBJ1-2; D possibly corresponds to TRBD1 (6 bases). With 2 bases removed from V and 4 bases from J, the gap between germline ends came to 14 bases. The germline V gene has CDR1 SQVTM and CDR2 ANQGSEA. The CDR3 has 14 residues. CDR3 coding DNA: TGCAGCGTTGAAAACAGGGAGCGGGGCTATGGCTACACCTTC. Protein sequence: CSVENRERGYGYTF. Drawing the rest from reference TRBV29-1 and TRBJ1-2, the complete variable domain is SAVISQKPSRDICQRGTSLTIQCQVDSQVTMMFWYRQQPGQSLTLIATANQGSEATYESGFVIDKFPISRPNLTFSTLTVSNMSPEDSSIYLCSVENRERGYGYTFGSGTRLTVV.

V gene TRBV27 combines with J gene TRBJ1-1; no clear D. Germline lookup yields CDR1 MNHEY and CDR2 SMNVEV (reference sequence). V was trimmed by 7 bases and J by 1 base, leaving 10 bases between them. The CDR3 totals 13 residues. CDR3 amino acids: CASIPRGNTEAFF. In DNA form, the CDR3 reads TGTGCCAGCATCCCGCGGGGGAACACTGAAGCTTTCTTT.

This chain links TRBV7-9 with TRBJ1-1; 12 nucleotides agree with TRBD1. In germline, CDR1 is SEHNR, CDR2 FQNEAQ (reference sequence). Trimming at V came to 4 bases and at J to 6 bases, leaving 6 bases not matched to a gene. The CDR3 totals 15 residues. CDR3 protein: CASSWPGQGAPEAFF. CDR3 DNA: TGTGCCAGCAGCTGGCCGGGACAGGGGGCCCCTGAAGCTTTCTTT.

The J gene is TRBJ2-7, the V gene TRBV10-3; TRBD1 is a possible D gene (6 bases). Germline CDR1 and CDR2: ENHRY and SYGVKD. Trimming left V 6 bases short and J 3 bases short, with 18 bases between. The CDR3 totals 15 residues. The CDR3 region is CAISRITGIHYEQYF. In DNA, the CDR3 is TGTGCCATCAGCCGAATTACAGGGATACACTACGAGCAGTACTTC.

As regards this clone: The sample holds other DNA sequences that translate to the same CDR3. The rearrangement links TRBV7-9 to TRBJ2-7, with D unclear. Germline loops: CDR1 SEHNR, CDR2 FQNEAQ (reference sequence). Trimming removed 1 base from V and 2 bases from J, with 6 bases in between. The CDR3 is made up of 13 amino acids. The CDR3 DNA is TGTGCCAGCAGCTTAGAAGGAGCCTACGAGCAGTACTTC. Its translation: CASSLEGAYEQYF.

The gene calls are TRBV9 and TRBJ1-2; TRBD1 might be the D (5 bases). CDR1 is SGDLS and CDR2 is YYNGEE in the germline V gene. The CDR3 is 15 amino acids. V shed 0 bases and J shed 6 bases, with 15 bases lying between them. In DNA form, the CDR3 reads TGTGCCAGCAGCGTAGACTTGCAGGGTGGGAATGGCTACACCTTC. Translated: CASSVDLQGGNGYTF.

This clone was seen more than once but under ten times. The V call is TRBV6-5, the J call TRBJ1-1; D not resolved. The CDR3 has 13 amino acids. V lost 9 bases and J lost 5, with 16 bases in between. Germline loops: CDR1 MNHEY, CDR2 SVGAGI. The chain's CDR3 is CASLLLVDTEAFF. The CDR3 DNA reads TGTGCCAGTTTACTACTGGTGGATACTGAAGCTTTCTTT.

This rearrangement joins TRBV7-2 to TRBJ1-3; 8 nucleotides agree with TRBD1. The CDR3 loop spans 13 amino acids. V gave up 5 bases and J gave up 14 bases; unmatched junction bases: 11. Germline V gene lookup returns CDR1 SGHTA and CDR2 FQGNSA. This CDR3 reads CASSPAPGTGVYF. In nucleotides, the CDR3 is TGTGCCAGCAGCCCTGCTCCCGGGACAGGTGTATATTTT.

This CDR3 is CASSSGGGANTEAFF. CDR3 sequence (DNA): TGTGCCAGCAGCTCGGGAGGGGGAGCGAACACTGAAGCTTTCTTT. The V gene is TRBV11-3, the J gene TRBJ1-1, with TRBD1 as a possible D gene (6 bases). CDR3 size: 15 residues. V lost 4 bases to trimming and J lost 1 base, with 13 bases between them. The germline gives CDR1 SGHNT, CDR2 YENEEA.

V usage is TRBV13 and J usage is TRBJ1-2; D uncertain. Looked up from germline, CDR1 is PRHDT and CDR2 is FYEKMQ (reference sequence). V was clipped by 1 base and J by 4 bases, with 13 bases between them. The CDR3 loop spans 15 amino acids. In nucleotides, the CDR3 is TGTGCCAGCAGCTTAGCGGGAGGAGGTGGCTATGGCTACACCTTC. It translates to CASSLAGGGGYGYTF.

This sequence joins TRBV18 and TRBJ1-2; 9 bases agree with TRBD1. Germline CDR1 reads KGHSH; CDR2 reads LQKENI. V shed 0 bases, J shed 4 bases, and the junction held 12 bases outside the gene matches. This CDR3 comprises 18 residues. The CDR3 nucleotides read TGTGCCAGCTCACCACCGAACAGGGGGCCGCAGTCGGGCTATGGCTACACCTTC. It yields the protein CASSPPNRGPQSGYGYTF. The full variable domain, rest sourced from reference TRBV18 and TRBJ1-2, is NAGVMQNPRHLVRRRGQEARLRCSPMKGHSHVYWYRQLPEEGLKFMVYLQKENIIDESGMPKERFSAEFPKEGPSILRIQQVVRGDSAAYFCASSPPNRGPQSGYGYTFGSGTRLTVV.

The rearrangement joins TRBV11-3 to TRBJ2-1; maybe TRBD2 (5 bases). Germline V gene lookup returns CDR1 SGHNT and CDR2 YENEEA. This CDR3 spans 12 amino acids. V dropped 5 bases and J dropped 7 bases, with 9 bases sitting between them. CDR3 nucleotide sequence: TGTGCCAGCAGCCCTCCGGGGAATGAGCAGTTCTTC. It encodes CASSPPGNEQFF.

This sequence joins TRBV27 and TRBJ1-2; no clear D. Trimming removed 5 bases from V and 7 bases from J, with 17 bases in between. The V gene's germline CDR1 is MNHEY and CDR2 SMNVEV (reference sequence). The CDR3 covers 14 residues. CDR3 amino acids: CASSPQSPGSGYTF. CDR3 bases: TGTGCCAGCAGTCCGCAGTCCCCGGGAAGTGGCTACACCTTC.

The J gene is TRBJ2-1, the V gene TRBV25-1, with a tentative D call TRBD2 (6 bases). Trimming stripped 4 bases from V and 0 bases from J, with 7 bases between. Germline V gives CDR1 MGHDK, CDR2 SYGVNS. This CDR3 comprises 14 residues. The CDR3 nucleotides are TGTGCCAGCAGTGGGCGGGACTCCTACAATGAGCAGTTCTTC. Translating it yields CASSGRDSYNEQFF.

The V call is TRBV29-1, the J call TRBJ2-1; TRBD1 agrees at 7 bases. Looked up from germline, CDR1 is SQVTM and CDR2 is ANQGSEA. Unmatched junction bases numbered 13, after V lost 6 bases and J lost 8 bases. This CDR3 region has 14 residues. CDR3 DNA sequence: TGCAGCGTAGCGACAGGGCCCGGGTCTGATGAGCAGTTCTTC. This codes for CSVATGPGSDEQFF.

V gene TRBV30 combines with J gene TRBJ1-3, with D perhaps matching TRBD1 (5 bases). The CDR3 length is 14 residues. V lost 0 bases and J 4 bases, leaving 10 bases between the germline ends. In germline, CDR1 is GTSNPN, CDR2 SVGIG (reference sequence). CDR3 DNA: TGTGCCTGGAGTGTAGGGCCAGGGGGAAACACCATATATTTT. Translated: CAWSVGPGGNTIYF.